Listed here are 3 T cell receptor beta chains from one sample, sequenced in a study of early T cells in non-severe SARS-CoV-2 infection. TCRdb ran MiXCR on the 5' RACE reads and lists one entry per CDR3 protein. The sample has roughly 100,000 distinct CDR3 sequences; around 14% are singletons. The sequencing sample was made of whole blood. All receptors come from an adult who was a healthcare worker with PCR-confirmed SARS-CoV-2 infection or an uninfected control (not recorded which).

This clonotype was seen a handful of times. This chain connects TRBV6-5 to TRBJ2-7; D may be TRBD2 (5 bases). Germline lookup yields CDR1 MNHEY and CDR2 SVGAGI. This CDR3 contains 15 residues. V was pared by 5 bases and J by 2 bases, with 16 bases between. CDR3 sequence: CASSPGGSLAYEQYF. CDR3 bases: TGTGCCAGCAGTCCGGGCGGGTCGCTTGCCTACGAGCAGTACTTC.

This clonotype has just a few counts. The rearrangement uses TRBV7-2 and TRBJ2-2; tentative D call: TRBD1 (6 bases). Per germline, CDR1 SGHTA and CDR2 FQGNSA. V lost 6 bases, J lost 7 bases, and 12 bases lay in between. The CDR3 totals 13 residues. The chain's CDR3 is CASRALGGGELFF. DNA of the CDR3: TGTGCCAGCAGGGCCTTAGGGGGCGGGGAGCTGTTTTTT.

The table lists this clonotype with a few counts. The J gene is TRBJ2-1, the V gene TRBV2; weak D call: TRBD2 (5 bases). Trimming shortened V by 7 bases and J by 0 bases, and 13 bases separated the two germline ends. CDR1 and CDR2 (germline): SNHLY, FYNNEI. This CDR3 contains 15 residues. CDR3 amino acids: CASNGRAISYNEQFF. The DNA for the CDR3 is TGTGCCAGCAACGGGCGGGCCATCTCCTACAATGAGCAGTTCTTC.